This T cell receptor beta chain was obtained from a study of cytomegalovirus exposure and HLA in healthy donors (dated by TCRdb to 2016 to 2017). About the study as a whole: A later analysis indicated that the roughly 120 validation repertoires were generated on the platform also employed for the 666 repertoires of the first cohort. The study was designed to test whether signatures of past pathogen exposure could be identified by cataloging public T cell receptors. Along with the 666-subject first cohort, a separate validation cohort of about 110 different subjects was used. To predict cytomegalovirus infection status, the study brought together high-throughput TCR immunosequencing, statistical association of individual TCRs with disease status, and machine learning.

The donors were included in the validation cohort of around 120 subjects, a group kept apart from the 666-subject first cohort. The CDR3 spans 13 residues, from the cysteine through the phenylalanine. Only the CDR3 region is kept as DNA, spanning 39 bases read in frame from base 1. Trimming costs V 3 bases and J 10 bases, and their ends lie 14 bases apart. Via the germline V gene (reference sequence), CDR1 is SGHNT and CDR2 YYREEE. The method was the immunoSEQ multiplex PCR assay. From the authors' description of their analysis: To diagnose cytomegalovirus status from the catalog of TCR beta chain sequences, a statistical classification framework was built. Imported from immuneACCESS, the table was reduced by TCRdb to in-frame sequences with V and J called. These copies leave out some clones; in studies compared against another copy, an unresolved V gene accounts for under half, and the cause of the remainder is not known. D and trimming come from the DNA, and the V and J calls and clone size come from that table. The sample table holds fewer than 130,000 clones, of which around nine tenths were seen once. The ten largest clones take up approximately 1.4% of the sample.

What the study reported, not specific to this receptor: In vitro tests confirmed that a few of the cytomegalovirus-associated TCR beta chains recognize cytomegalovirus antigens. A later analysis had no HLA typing for the validation cohort, so co-occurrence there was scored across all 130 or so repertoires. The classifier was reported to diagnose cytomegalovirus status with high specificity and sensitivity in both the original and validation cohorts. Subsequent analysis determined that TCRs grouped into clusters in the first cohort also showed a tendency toward co-occurrence across the roughly 130 validation repertoires, and 94% of cluster scores exceeded 0. According to the authors, the approach could potentially be generalized to other disease states and immunological phenotypes. While some public TCRs were present in many individuals, most TCR sequences turned up only very rarely across donors. The study listed 150 to 200 TCR beta chains as associated with cytomegalovirus.

A word on this clone: Its antigen has not been determined. No base quality information exists; no much larger clone differs at one position.

The TCR was taken from a woman aged 25 to 39 in good health and CMV-seropositive. The sample taken for sequencing was PBMCs. The rearrangement combines TRBV5-4 with TRBJ2-1; the best D guess is TRBD2, with 6 bases matching. The sequenced DNA: TGTGCCAGCAGCTCAGGGACTCGGGAAGAGCAGTTCTTC. Protein translation: CASSSGTREEQFF.